These 27 T cell receptor beta chains originate from one sample sequenced in a study of cytomegalovirus exposure and HLA in healthy donors. The study ran its PCR with 60 Vbeta and 13 Jbeta primers. Method: immunoSEQ multiplex PCR; TCRdb's copy keeps in-frame clones and lacks some. The sample lists fewer than 250,000 clones; 76% were seen once. Sequencing was carried out using PBMCs. The receptor source for this set is a man aged 18 to 30 in good health and CMV-seronegative.

This clone has only one observation. This CDR3 reads CASSQLLAPSSYEQYF. The DNA of the CDR3 is TGTGCCAGCAGCCAATTGCTAGCACCCAGCTCCTACGAGCAGTACTTC. The chain uses TRBV4-2 and TRBJ2-7, with D possibly TRBD2 on 5 matching bases. The V and J ends lost 2 bases and 0 bases respectively, with 14 bases between them. This CDR3 is built from 16 residues. In germline, CDR1 is LGHNA, CDR2 YNFKEQ.

This clone was found once. V gene TRBV9 combines with J gene TRBJ1-2, with D tentatively TRBD1 (5 bases). The germline CDR1 and CDR2 sequences are SGDLS and YYNGEE. The CDR3 contains 15 residues. V dropped 6 bases and J dropped 4 bases, with 19 bases sitting between them. The CDR3 bases are TGTGCCAGCATCAAAGGGGCCGATGCCCTCTATGGCTACACCTTC. It codes for CASIKGADALYGYTF.

The rearrangement links TRBV29-1 to TRBJ1-2; TRBD1 matches at 9 bases. J lost 8 bases, V lost 2 bases, and 6 bases had no gene match. Germline V lookup: CDR1 SQVTM, CDR2 ANQGSEA. The CDR3 consists of 13 residues. The CDR3 DNA is TGCAGCGTTGAAAGGGACAGGGATCTGGGCTACACCTTC. Residues: CSVERDRDLGYTF.

This chain joins TRBV6-1 and TRBJ1-2; D not certain. The germline V gene encodes CDR1 MNHNS and CDR2 SASEGT. Trimming removed 2 bases at V and 1 base at J, with 8 bases between. The CDR3 runs to 14 residues. The CDR3 DNA is TGTGCCAGCAGTGAAACCCAGGATAACTATGGCTACACCTTC. Amino acids: CASSETQDNYGYTF.

The chain joins TRBV7-9 to TRBJ2-1, with 11 bases matching TRBD2. Losses at the gene ends were 4 bases for V and 6 bases for J; bases not matched to a gene: 11. CDR3 length: 17 residues. Germline-derived CDR1 and CDR2 are SEHNR and FQNEAQ (reference sequence). CDR3 nucleotide sequence: TGTGCCAGCAGCTCCGGACTAGCGGGCCTGGGGGGCAATGAGCAGTTCTTC. Translated: CASSSGLAGLGGNEQFF.

There are a few counts of this clone. The V gene is TRBV6-1, the J gene TRBJ2-7; 9 positions agree with TRBD2. V shed 1 base, J shed 4 bases, and the junction held 8 bases outside the gene matches. This CDR3 comprises 16 residues. Germline lookup yields CDR1 MNHNS and CDR2 SASEGT. The CDR3 sequence: CASSEVGAGGAYEQYF. CDR3 nucleotides: TGTGCCAGCAGTGAAGTGGGAGCGGGAGGTGCTTACGAGCAGTACTTC.

Remarks on this clone: Other DNA sequences from this sample encode an identical CDR3 as well. The J gene is TRBJ1-1, the V gene TRBV14; weak D call: TRBD1 (6 bases). The V end lost 5 bases, the J end lost 1 base, and 8 bases lay between the germline ends. The length of the CDR3 is 13 residues. The germline CDR1 and CDR2 sequences are SGHDN and FVKESK. The CDR3 DNA follows: TGTGCCAGCAGCAGGGGGGGGAACACTGAAGCTTTCTTT. Translation: CASSRGGNTEAFF.

V is TRBV5-1 and J is TRBJ1-5, with a tentative D call TRBD1 (6 bases). CDR1 and CDR2 (germline): SGHRS, YFSETQ. The CDR3 length is 14 residues. Trimming removed 4 bases at V and 4 bases at J, with 12 bases between. The CDR3 coding sequence is TGCGCCAGCAGCCGGATAGGGGGTAATCAGCCCCAGCATTTT. Residues: CASSRIGGNQPQHF.

The chain employs TRBV11-1 and TRBJ2-1; D possibly corresponds to TRBD2 (6 bases). This CDR3 is built from 14 residues. Germline V lookup: CDR1 SGHAT, CDR2 FQDESV (reference sequence). V dropped 3 bases and J dropped 4 bases, with 10 bases sitting between them. CDR3 in DNA: TGTGCCAGCAGCTTTTTGGGGGGATACAATGAGCAGTTCTTC. Protein: CASSFLGGYNEQFF.

The chain couples TRBV6-5 to TRBJ2-5; TRBD1 might be the D (7 bases). The J call may be wrong; the DNA end is better matched by TRBJ2-7. The CDR3 covers 15 residues. Germline-derived CDR1 and CDR2 are MNHEY and SVGAGI. The CDR3 DNA reads TGTGCCAGCAGTTACAAGGCAGGGGGGTCCTACGAGCAGTACTTC. Its protein product is CASSYKAGGSYEQYF.

V and J are TRBV30 and TRBJ2-1; a possible D gene is TRBD2 (6 bases). The V gene's germline CDR1 is GTSNPN and CDR2 SVGIG (reference sequence). The CDR3 is 11 amino acids. CDR3 residues: CARGLNDEQFF. In DNA form, the CDR3 reads TGTGCGCGGGGTCTTAACGATGAGCAGTTCTTC.

In DNA form, the CDR3 reads TGTGCCAGCAGTGCGGACAGGGGGCGTCGGTACGAGCAGTACTTC. It is translated as CASSADRGRRYEQYF. The chain has TRBV2 and TRBJ2-7, with 11 positions matching TRBD1. The CDR3 extends over 15 amino acids. Germline CDR1 reads SNHLY; CDR2 reads FYNNEI. After removal of 4 bases from V and 4 bases from J, the junction contained 6 bases not matched to a gene. Full variable domain (missing parts from reference TRBV2 and TRBJ2-7): EPEVTQTPSHQVTQMGQEVILRCVPISNHLYFYWYRQILGQKVEFLVSFYNNEISEKSEIFDDQFSVERPDGSNFTLKIRSTKLEDSAMYFCASSADRGRRYEQYFGPGTRLTVT.

This clone has only a few counts. The chain couples TRBV27 to TRBJ2-3; tentative D call: TRBD1 (5 bases). Trimming left V 7 bases short and J 1 base short, with 15 bases between. This CDR3 contains 15 residues. CDR1 is MNHEY, CDR2 SMNVEV, per germline (reference sequence). The CDR3 loop is CASMSLLGGTDTQYF. CDR3 in DNA: TGTGCCAGCATGTCTCTCCTAGGGGGCACAGATACGCAGTATTTT.

This chain connects TRBV7-8 to TRBJ2-7; D might be TRBD1 (6 bases). CDR1 is SGHVS and CDR2 is FQNEAQ in the germline V gene. V was pared by 5 bases and J by 0 bases, with 11 bases between. CDR3 size: 14 residues. CDR3 sequence reads: CASSPGTSSYEQYF. In DNA form, the CDR3 reads TGTGCCAGCAGCCCCGGGACAAGCTCCTACGAGCAGTACTTC.

This chain uses TRBV4-1 with TRBJ2-5, with 9 bases aligning to TRBD1. Germline lookup yields CDR1 MGHRA and CDR2 YSYEKL. The CDR3 covers 15 residues. With V trimmed by 2 bases and J by 5 bases, 6 bases remained unmatched. CDR3: CASSQFTGGAETQYF. In nucleotides, the CDR3 is TGCGCCAGCAGCCAATTCACAGGGGGCGCGGAGACCCAGTACTTC.

The gene calls are TRBV6-1 and TRBJ1-5, with TRBD1 matching 9 bases. This CDR3 spans 14 amino acids. With V trimmed by 8 bases and J by 5 bases, 7 bases remained unmatched. Germline assignment: CDR1 MNHNS and CDR2 SASEGT. The CDR3 is CASDGTGRYQPQHF. As DNA, the CDR3 is TGTGCCAGCGACGGGACAGGGCGTTATCAGCCCCAGCATTTT.

The rearrangement joins TRBV5-4 to TRBJ2-6, with D unclear. The CDR3 consists of 16 residues. With 3 bases removed from V and 3 bases from J, the gap between germline ends came to 13 bases. The germline V gene encodes CDR1 SGHNT and CDR2 YYREEE (reference sequence). CDR3 in DNA: TGTGCCAGCAGCTCTCCCACGGTAATTGGGGCCAACGTCCTGACTTTC. Translating it yields CASSSPTVIGANVLTF. Based on the CDR3 plus reference TRBV5-4 and TRBJ2-6, the full variable domain is ETGVTQSPTHLIKTRGQQVTLRCSSQSGHNTVSWYQQALGQGPQFIFQYYREEENGRGNFPPRFSGLQFPNYSSELNVNALELDDSALYLCASSSPTVIGANVLTFGAGSRLTVL.

The J gene is TRBJ1-4, the V gene TRBV5-6; D is unclear. V lost 7 bases and J 0 bases, leaving 13 bases between the germline ends. In germline, CDR1 is SGHDT, CDR2 YYEEEE. CDR3 length: 15 amino acids. This chain's CDR3 is CASASRGATNEKLFF. The CDR3 DNA follows: TGTGCCAGCGCCTCACGGGGTGCAACTAATGAAAAACTGTTTTTT.

The chain carries TRBV5-1 and TRBJ2-7; 8 nucleotides match TRBD1. The germline gives CDR1 SGHRS, CDR2 YFSETQ. The CDR3 runs to 14 residues. Germline trimming cut 6 bases from V and 3 bases from J; bases unmatched to any gene: 8. The CDR3 loop is CASTNPGQVYEQYF. The DNA for the CDR3 is TGCGCCAGCACCAATCCGGGACAGGTCTACGAGCAGTACTTC.

The chain joins TRBV5-6 to TRBJ2-7, with 11 bases lining up with TRBD2. Germline CDR1 SGHDT, CDR2 YYEEEE. CDR3 length: 18 amino acids. Trimming took 2 bases from V and 1 from J; bases not matched to a gene: 11. DNA for the CDR3: TGTGCCAGCAGCTTTCAGAGCACTAGCGGGAGTTTGTCCTACGAGCAGTACTTC. It codes for CASSFQSTSGSLSYEQYF.

This clone turned up a few times. V and J are TRBV5-6 and TRBJ1-2, with D possibly TRBD1 on 5 matching bases. V was clipped by 4 bases and J by 3 bases, with 22 bases between them. Germline CDR1 and CDR2: SGHDT and YYEEEE. This CDR3 is built from 17 residues. In nucleotides, the CDR3 is TGTGCCAGCAGCCCCTCGGTTTTAGGCAGGGTGGACTATGGCTACACCTTC. Its protein is CASSPSVLGRVDYGYTF.

The chain couples TRBV6-6 to TRBJ2-3, with D possibly TRBD1 on 6 matching bases. CDR3 size: 15 residues. CDR1 MNHNY and CDR2 SVGAGI come from the germline V gene (reference sequence). V gave up 0 bases and J gave up 3 bases, with 10 bases separating them. The CDR3 region is CASSYSPGTTDTQYF. The CDR3 DNA reads as TGTGCCAGCAGTTACTCCCCGGGGACAACAGATACGCAGTATTTT.

This rearrangement joins TRBV7-2 to TRBJ2-1; 8 nucleotides agree with TRBD2. Germline CDR1 is SGHTA and CDR2 is FQGNSA. There are 16 residues in the CDR3. V lost 1 base and J lost 1; bases outside the gene matches: 3. The CDR3 coding sequence is TGTGCCAGCAGCTTAGTTGGCGGGAGGTCCTACAATGAGCAGTTCTTC. Encoded protein: CASSLVGGRSYNEQFF.

DNA of the CDR3: TGTGCCAGCGGTTCGGTTTACTATGGCTACACCTTC. This translates into CASGSVYYGYTF. The rearrangement uses TRBV7-9 and TRBJ1-2, with D unresolved. V was clipped by 8 bases and J by 3 bases, with 10 bases between them. The germline gives CDR1 SEHNR, CDR2 FQNEAQ (reference sequence). The CDR3 spans 12 residues.

This clone was recorded once. V gene TRBV27 combines with J gene TRBJ1-1; D not resolved. Germline CDR1 reads MNHEY; CDR2 reads SMNVEV (reference sequence). V gave up 6 bases and J gave up 5 bases, with 13 bases separating them. CDR3 length: 13 amino acids. This CDR3 reads CASSGVRRTEAFF. For the CDR3, the DNA is TGTGCCAGCAGCGGAGTACGGAGAACTGAAGCTTTCTTT.

The V and J genes are TRBV1 and TRBJ2-1; the D call of TRBD2 is as the table states it, not checked on the DNA. TRBV1 is tagged as a pseudogene. This CDR3 region has 18 residues. CDR3 in DNA: TGCACCAGCAGCGGTCCTCAACCTAGACTAGCGGGAGTTCTTGAGCAGTTCTTC. Translated, it gives CTSSGPQPRLAGVLEQFF.

This chain uses TRBV25-1 with TRBJ1-5, with D hard to call. The CDR3 totals 15 residues. Germline V gives CDR1 MGHDK, CDR2 SYGVNS. Trimming stripped 0 bases from V and 1 base from J, with 7 bases between. The CDR3 DNA follows: TGTGCCAGCAGTGAATACAGTTGGAGCAATCAGCCCCAGCATTTT. Protein product: CASSEYSWSNQPQHF.